The 29 T cell receptor beta chains given below trace back to one sample, sequenced in a study of blood T cell repertoires in COVID-19. Clones were sequenced by immunoSEQ multiplex PCR, and TCRdb holds only the in-frame ones, with some missing. The sample includes under 150,000 clones, 75% to 90% of them seen just once. The sequencing sample was made of peripheral blood. These receptors came from an older woman with COVID-19, enrolled during active disease.

The chain uses TRBV11-2 and TRBJ1-2, with D uncertain. Germline CDR1 SGHAT, CDR2 FQNNGV. The CDR3 has 15 amino acids. Deletions cut 5 bases from V and 2 bases from J, with 15 bases between. The CDR3 sequence: CASSATGGENYGYTF. Here the CDR3 DNA reads TGTGCCAGCAGCGCTACGGGTGGCGAAAACTATGGCTACACCTTC.

The chain has TRBV4-1 and TRBJ1-5; 9 nucleotides match TRBD1. The CDR3 is 14 amino acids. The J segment lost 6 bases and the V segment lost 8 bases, leaving 8 bases of the junction unmatched. Looked up from germline, CDR1 is MGHRA and CDR2 is YSYEKL. CDR3 nucleotides: TGCGCCAGCGGAATACAGGGGGCGGGTCAGCCCCAGCATTTT. The encoded protein is CASGIQGAGQPQHF.

The V gene is TRBV11-3, the J gene TRBJ2-3, with 7 bases aligning to TRBD1. The CDR3 has 13 amino acids. The J segment lost 5 bases and the V segment lost 6 bases, leaving 5 bases of the junction unmatched. CDR1 and CDR2 (germline): SGHNT, YENEEA. The CDR3 DNA sequence: TGTGCCAGCAGAAGCACAGGGGTAGATACGCAGTATTTT. Its protein is CASRSTGVDTQYF.

J is TRBJ2-1 and V is TRBV3-1 (or the pseudogene TRBV3-2), with TRBD1 matching 7 bases. CDR3 length: 13 residues. Per the germline V gene, CDR1 is LGHDT and CDR2 is YNNKEL (reference sequence). J lost 7 bases, V lost 4 bases, and 4 bases had no gene match. Here the CDR3 DNA reads TGTGCCAGCAGCCTCAACAGGGGAAATGAGCAGTTCTTC. This translates into CASSLNRGNEQFF.

The chain joins TRBV27 to TRBJ2-2; D possibly corresponds to TRBD1 (6 bases). CDR1 MNHEY and CDR2 SMNVEV come from the germline V gene (reference sequence). The CDR3 consists of 16 residues. The V end was cut by 6 bases, the J end by 2 bases, with 16 bases between. CDR3 coding DNA: TGTGCCAGCAGCACGGGACACAAGATCAACACCGGGGAGCTGTTTTTT. Its translation: CASSTGHKINTGELFF.

The V gene is TRBV13, the J gene TRBJ2-2; 12 bases map to TRBD2. The trim removed 1 base at V and 5 bases at J, leaving 2 bases unmatched. The CDR3 covers 16 residues. The germline V gene has CDR1 PRHDT and CDR2 FYEKMQ (reference sequence). CDR3 residues: CASSLAGLAGTGELFF. The CDR3 DNA reads as TGTGCCAGCAGCTTAGCAGGACTAGCGGGAACCGGGGAGCTGTTTTTT.

This sequence joins TRBV5-6 and TRBJ1-2, with 9 bases that match TRBD1. The trim removed 0 bases at V and 8 bases at J, leaving 8 bases unmatched. CDR3 size: 15 residues. Germline CDR1 SGHDT, CDR2 YYEEEE. As DNA, the CDR3 is TGTGCCAGCAGCTTGGAAGGTACAGGGGGCCGAGGCTACACCTTC. As protein: CASSLEGTGGRGYTF.

This CDR3 reads CASSLTLAGGPTSYEQYF. CDR3 nucleotide sequence: TGTGCCAGCAGTTTAACACTAGCGGGGGGGCCTACATCCTACGAGCAGTACTTC. V and J are TRBV27 and TRBJ2-7; 13 positions agree with TRBD2. V was clipped by 2 bases and J by 1 base; unmatched bases: 8. The germline V gene encodes CDR1 MNHEY and CDR2 SMNVEV (reference sequence). The CDR3 totals 18 residues.

J is TRBJ2-5 and V is TRBV5-1, with 7 bases identical to TRBD2. This CDR3 is built from 15 residues. CDR1 and CDR2 from the germline V gene are SGHRS and YFSETQ. Trimming took 0 bases from V and 0 from J; bases not matched to a gene: 2. CDR3: CASSLGGTNQETQYF. CDR3 nucleotide sequence: TGCGCCAGCAGCTTGGGGGGGACTAACCAAGAGACCCAGTACTTC.

The J gene is TRBJ2-7, the V gene TRBV15; D may be TRBD1 (6 bases). The CDR3 is 15 residues long. Germline V gene lookup returns CDR1 LNHNV and CDR2 YYDKDF (reference sequence). V dropped 0 bases and J dropped 4 bases, with 13 bases sitting between them. The CDR3 nucleotides are TGTGCCACCAGCAGAGAAATACAGGGTCCGTACGAGCAGTACTTC. It yields the protein CATSREIQGPYEQYF.

The chain employs TRBV19 and TRBJ1-2; 7 bases map to TRBD1. Germline CDR1 and CDR2: LNHDA and SQIVND (reference sequence). V was clipped by 3 bases and J by 1 base; unmatched bases: 8. This CDR3 has 16 residues. The CDR3 sequence: CASSMGQGTDNYGYTF. CDR3 nucleotides: TGTGCCAGTAGTATGGGTCAGGGGACAGATAACTATGGCTACACCTTC.

V usage is TRBV29-1 and J usage is TRBJ2-3; the match to TRBD2 covers 11 bases. The length of the CDR3 is 14 residues. V lost 7 bases to trimming and J lost 3 bases; unmatched junction nucleotides: 6. Germline loops: CDR1 SQVTM, CDR2 ANQGSEA. CDR3 loop: CSALAGGRTDTQYF. The CDR3 DNA is TGCAGCGCCCTAGCGGGGGGACGTACAGATACGCAGTATTTT.

This clone appeared a single time. The chain recombines TRBV19 with TRBJ1-5, with D possibly matching TRBD1 (6 bases). The V end lost 5 bases, the J end lost 4 bases, and 15 bases lay between the germline ends. The CDR3 is 15 residues long. CDR1 and CDR2 (germline): LNHDA, SQIVND (reference sequence). CDR3 DNA sequence: TGTGCCAGTAGTTTCTTACCGGGACAAAATCAGCCCCAGCATTTT. This encodes CASSFLPGQNQPQHF.

The rearrangement uses TRBV3-1 (or the pseudogene TRBV3-2) and TRBJ1-1; TRBD1 matches 7 bases. Germline V CDR1 and CDR2: LGHDT, YNNKEL (reference sequence). This CDR3 spans 14 amino acids. Germline trimming cut 4 bases from V and 3 bases from J; bases unmatched to any gene: 5. CDR3 sequence (DNA): TGTGCCAGCAGCCTTAGGACAGGTTACACTGAAGCTTTCTTT. Protein sequence: CASSLRTGYTEAFF.

The rearrangement joins TRBV2 to TRBJ1-3; 9 bases agree with TRBD1. The CDR3 sequence is 14 residues long. The germline V gene encodes CDR1 SNHLY and CDR2 FYNNEI. V lost 8 bases and J lost 2; bases outside the gene matches: 4. This CDR3 reads CASGDRVPGNTIYF. For the CDR3, the DNA is TGTGCCAGCGGGGACAGGGTCCCTGGAAACACCATATATTTT.

This clone came up a few times. The chain joins TRBV29-1 to TRBJ1-5, with D perhaps matching TRBD1 (5 bases). The CDR3 totals 13 residues. CDR1 is SQVTM and CDR2 is ANQGSEA in the germline V gene. The germline V and J ends were trimmed by 6 bases and 6 bases, with 15 bases remaining between them. The DNA for the CDR3 is TGCAGCGTCTCGGGGGGAAGGCTTCAGCCCCAGCATTTT. Translated: CSVSGGRLQPQHF. Drawing the rest from reference TRBV29-1 and TRBJ1-5, the complete variable domain is SAVISQKPSRDICQRGTSLTIQCQVDSQVTMMFWYRQQPGQSLTLIATANQGSEATYESGFVIDKFPISRPNLTFSTLTVSNMSPEDSSIYLCSVSGGRLQPQHFGDGTRLSIL.

The V and J genes are TRBV11-3 and TRBJ1-1, with 7 bases matching TRBD1. Germline V gives CDR1 SGHNT, CDR2 YENEEA. With 5 bases clipped from V and 0 bases from J, the junction kept 0 bases outside the gene matches. The CDR3 extends over 13 amino acids. This CDR3 is CASSQGVNTEAFF. The CDR3 bases are TGTGCCAGCAGCCAGGGGGTGAACACTGAAGCTTTCTTT.

This chain joins TRBV21-1 and TRBJ1-2; the listed D gene, TRBD1, was not tested against the DNA. TRBV21-1 is deemed a pseudogene. The CDR3 sequence is 16 residues long. CDR3 sequence: CASSKRGTAPNYGYTF. CDR3 sequence (DNA): TGTGCCAGCAGCAAAAGAGGGACAGCACCTAACTATGGCTACACCTTC.

The chain recombines TRBV25-1 with TRBJ1-1, with TRBD1 matching over 9 bases. The trim removed 5 bases at V and 9 bases at J, leaving 4 bases unmatched. CDR1 is MGHDK, CDR2 SYGVNS, per germline. The CDR3 is 12 residues long. The CDR3 protein is CASSTGGGQAFF. CDR3 sequence (DNA): TGTGCCAGCAGTACAGGGGGCGGACAAGCTTTCTTT.

This rearrangement joins TRBV28 to TRBJ1-1, with a tentative D call TRBD1 (6 bases). Germline values: CDR1 MDHEN, CDR2 SYDVKM. The CDR3 has 14 residues. V lost 7 bases and J lost 1, with 13 bases in between. The CDR3 region is CASNLPDRNTEAFF. The CDR3 region has the DNA TGTGCCAGCAATTTGCCGGACAGGAACACTGAAGCTTTCTTT.

The rearrangement joins TRBV6-2 or TRBV6-3 to TRBJ1-1, with D hard to call. V was trimmed by 5 bases and J by 4 bases, leaving 11 bases between them. This CDR3 spans 13 amino acids. The V gene's germline CDR1 is MNHEY and CDR2 SVGEGT. The CDR3 here is CASSPEGGTEAFF. As DNA, the CDR3 is TGTGCCAGCAGTCCCGAGGGAGGCACTGAAGCTTTCTTT.

This chain joins TRBV6-2 or TRBV6-3 and TRBJ2-1, with 11 bases identical to TRBD2. This CDR3 spans 16 amino acids. J was trimmed by 4 bases and V by 5 bases; bases with no gene match: 7. Per the germline V gene, CDR1 is MNHEY and CDR2 is SVGEGT. The CDR3 spells CASSKATSGEYNEQFF. CDR3 coding DNA: TGTGCCAGCAGTAAAGCGACTAGCGGGGAGTACAATGAGCAGTTCTTC.

The rearrangement links TRBV19 to TRBJ1-1; possible D gene TRBD1, 5 bases. V lost 3 bases to trimming and J lost 4 bases, with 18 bases between them. Germline V gives CDR1 LNHDA, CDR2 SQIVND (reference sequence). The CDR3 loop spans 16 amino acids. This chain's CDR3 is CASSMVGTGYLTEAFF. CDR3 nucleotides: TGTGCCAGTAGTATGGTGGGAACAGGCTACCTCACTGAAGCTTTCTTT.

V and J are TRBV15 and TRBJ1-2; 7 nucleotides agree with TRBD1. The CDR3 is made up of 16 amino acids. Germline V gene lookup returns CDR1 LNHNV and CDR2 YYDKDF (reference sequence). V lost 6 bases to trimming and J lost 4 bases; unmatched junction nucleotides: 14. The CDR3 is CATSPLGGRFGYGYTF. The DNA of the CDR3 is TGTGCCACCAGTCCCTTAGGGGGCCGGTTTGGCTATGGCTACACCTTC.

V and J are TRBV11-2 and TRBJ1-5; 7 nucleotides line up with TRBD1. CDR3 size: 15 residues. After removal of 5 bases from V and 1 base from J, the junction contained 5 bases not matched to a gene. Germline CDR1 SGHAT, CDR2 FQNNGV. The CDR3 DNA is TGTGCCAGCAGCAAGACAGGGTTGAGCAATCAGCCCCAGCATTTT. It specifies CASSKTGLSNQPQHF.

The genes are TRBV4-3 and TRBJ2-1, with TRBD1 matching 9 bases. The germline gives CDR1 LGHNA, CDR2 YSLEER. This CDR3 has 14 amino acids. Germline trimming cut 0 bases from V and 7 bases from J; bases unmatched to any gene: 1. Here the CDR3 DNA reads TGCGCCAGCAGCCAAGATGACAGGGGGAATGAGCAGTTCTTC. Amino acids: CASSQDDRGNEQFF.

This chain links TRBV6-5 with TRBJ1-2; 8 bases are a match to TRBD1. Germline V CDR1 and CDR2: MNHEY, SVGAGI. The CDR3 spans 15 residues. V trimming: 2 bases; J trimming: 6 bases; junction bases outside the gene matches: 8. The CDR3 DNA reads TGTGCCAGCAGTTACGTGGACAGGGAAGTAGATGGCTACACCTTC. Its translation is CASSYVDREVDGYTF.

CDR3 in amino acids: CSVGTSGGITKNIQYF. The CDR3 region has the DNA TGCAGCGTTGGGACTAGCGGGGGGATAACCAAAAACATTCAGTACTTC. The chain has TRBV29-1 and TRBJ2-4; 14 bases are shared with TRBD2. Germline trimming cut 4 bases from V and 2 bases from J; bases unmatched to any gene: 4. Per germline, CDR1 SQVTM and CDR2 ANQGSEA. This CDR3 has 16 amino acids.

The chain is built from TRBV19 and TRBJ1-2; 8 bases map to TRBD1. V was clipped by 4 bases and J by 4 bases; unmatched bases: 5. Germline loops: CDR1 LNHDA, CDR2 SQIVND (reference sequence). The CDR3 has 14 residues. The CDR3, as DNA: TGTGCCAGTAGTAGGGACAGGTCCATCTATGGCTACACCTTC. Translated: CASSRDRSIYGYTF.